A selection of T cell receptor beta chains follows, all from one sample in a study of blood T cell repertoires in COVID-19. Clones were read by immunoSEQ multiplex PCR, and TCRdb kept only the in-frame ones, dropping some. The sample has approximately 350,000 clones, about 88% seen once. The sequencing sample was made of peripheral blood. All receptors come from a woman between 70 and 85 years old with COVID-19, enrolled during active disease. Each CDR3 is given with its conserved first and last residue. D genes are given only for firm matches. Size tells how often a clone was seen (once, few, many) or the class of an expanded clone, and some rows leave it out.

j_call,clone_size,d_call,v_call,cdr3_nt,cdr3_aa
TRBJ2-5,.,TRBD2,TRBV5-1,TGCGCCAGCAGCTCAGGCGGGGGGGAACAAGAGACCCAGTACTTC,CASSSGGGEQETQYF
TRBJ2-7,once,TRBD2,TRBV5-1,TGCGCCAGCAGCGTCGCGGGGGTAAACGAGCAGTACTTC,CASSVAGVNEQYF
TRBJ2-5,.,.,TRBV7-2,TGTGCCAGCAGCTCCCCCCCAGGGGCCCTCAACCGGGCCCAGTACTTC,CASSSPPGALNRAQYF
TRBJ2-7,.,.,TRBV30,TGTGCCTGTGAGGTCGAGCGCTACGAGCAGTACTTC,CACEVERYEQYF
TRBJ1-5,.,TRBD1,TRBV7-2,TGTGCCAGCAGCTCCAGACAGGGGGCGGATCAGCCCCAGCATTTT,CASSSRQGADQPQHF
TRBJ1-5,.,TRBD1,TRBV7-2,TGTGCCAGCAGCCTCGACAGGGGAAGCAATCAGCCCCAGCATTTT,CASSLDRGSNQPQHF
TRBJ2-2,.,.,TRBV21-1,TGTGCCAGCAGCAAACTCTCCAACACCGGGGAGCTGTTTTTT,CASSKLSNTGELFF
TRBJ1-4,.,.,TRBV18,TGTGCCAGCTCACCTGCGACAGTTAATGAAAAACTGTTTTTT,CASSPATVNEKLFF
TRBJ2-3,.,TRBD2,TRBV9,TGTGCCAGCAGCGTAGAAATAGCGGGGGGCACAGATACGCAGTATTTT,CASSVEIAGGTDTQYF
TRBJ2-5,.,.,TRBV7-9,TGTGCCAGCAGCCCCCTCGCCGGCGGGGCGTACCAAGAGACCCAGTACTTC,CASSPLAGGAYQETQYF
TRBJ1-1,once,.,TRBV7-9,TGTGCCAGCAGCTGGCTTGACAGTGATAACACTGAAGCTTTCTTT,CASSWLDSDNTEAFF
TRBJ2-7,once,.,TRBV6-6,TGTGCCGGGGCCCCGGACAGCGCCCCTCCCTACGAGCAGTACTTC,CAGAPDSAPPYEQYF
TRBJ1-2,.,.,TRBV5-1,TGCGCCAGCAGCTTGGGACAGATTAGGGACTATGGCTACACCTTC,CASSLGQIRDYGYTF
TRBJ2-7,once,TRBD1,TRBV5-4,TGTGCCAGCAGCGGGGACAGGGGATCCTACGAGCAGTACTTC,CASSGDRGSYEQYF
TRBJ1-1,.,TRBD1,TRBV29-1,TGCAGCGTTGAGATACAGGGGCGGGACTCTGAAGCTTTCTTT,CSVEIQGRDSEAFF
TRBJ1-1,.,TRBD1,TRBV11-2,TGTGCCAGCAGCTCCCGGACAGGTGCAGGGACTGAAGCTTTCTTT,CASSSRTGAGTEAFF
TRBJ1-2,once,TRBD1,TRBV7-2,TGTGCCAGCAGCTCAGGGGGTGGCTACACCTTC,CASSSGGGYTF
TRBJ2-5,few,.,TRBV9,TGTGCCAGCAGCCTCATGGGGACATCGGAGACCCAGTACTTC,CASSLMGTSETQYF
TRBJ2-1,.,.,TRBV6-5,TGTGCCAGCAGTTACTCGCGGTTAGAGACGCACAATGAGCAGTTCTTC,CASSYSRLETHNEQFF
TRBJ1-2,.,.,TRBV11-2,TGTGCCAGCAGCTTAGTCCGGGAAAACTATGGCTACACCTTC,CASSLVRENYGYTF
TRBJ2-6,.,TRBD1,TRBV11-2,TGTGCCAGCAGAACTAGGGACAGGGGATATAGTGGGGCCAACGTCCTGACTTTC,CASRTRDRGYSGANVLTF
TRBJ1-5,few,TRBD1,TRBV6-6,TGTGCCAGCAGTTACGGAGGGGGCACAAATCAGCCCCAGCATTTT,CASSYGGGTNQPQHF
TRBJ1-5,.,.,TRBV10-1,TGCGCCAGCAGTGGAGGGATAGGACAGCCCCAGCATTTT,CASSGGIGQPQHF